Listed below are T cell receptor beta chains from one sample, sequenced in a study of PD-1 blockade in classical Hodgkin lymphoma. The protocol was immunoSEQ multiplex PCR, while the TCRdb copy is restricted to in-frame clones and leaves out a portion. This repertoire shows 14,000 to 15,000 clones, around 83% found once; its top ten account for around 25%. The sample in question was peripheral blood mononuclear cells (PBMCs), obtained before the second cycle of nivolumab. Receptors originate from a human donor with classical Hodgkin lymphoma. CDR3s include the opening cysteine and the closing phenylalanine or tryptophan. A D gene is named only where the DNA matches it firmly. Only some rows state a clone size, as once, few, many or a class for expanded clones.

d_gene | abundance | j_gene | v_gene | CDR3nt | CDR3aa
TRBD1 | NA | TRBJ2-2 | TRBV7-9 | TGTGCCAGCAGCCATAAGGGACAGGTGAACACCGGGGAGCTGTTTTTT | CASSHKGQVNTGELFF
NA | NA | TRBJ2-5 | TRBV4-3 | TGCGCCAGCAGCCTGCATCGACAAGAGACCCAGTACTTC | CASSLHRQETQYF
NA | NA | TRBJ2-1 | TRBV7-8 | TGTGCCAGCAGTTCCGGGACACTTAACAATGAGCAGTTCTTC | CASSSGTLNNEQFF
NA | NA | TRBJ1-4 | TRBV6-5 | TGTGCCAGCAGTTACCGTAGGGGGACTAATGAAAAACTGTTTTTT | CASSYRRGTNEKLFF
NA | NA | TRBJ2-7 | TRBV7-9 | TGTGCCAGCAGCTCGACTCTCAAAGCCCACGAGCAGTACTTC | CASSSTLKAHEQYF
TRBD1 | NA | TRBJ1-2 | TRBV29-1 | TGCAGCTTCATGCGACAGGGGGCAAGGGGCTACACCTTC | CSFMRQGARGYTF
NA | NA | TRBJ2-7 | TRBV6-1 | TGTGCCAGCAACGCGGCAGGGGATGCACCCGAGCAGTACTTC | CASNAAGDAPEQYF
NA | NA | TRBJ2-2 | TRBV5-6 | TGTGCCAGCAGCTTGGACTGGTCGAACGCCGGGGAGCTGTTTTTT | CASSLDWSNAGELFF
NA | NA | TRBJ1-5 | TRBV19 | TGTGCCAGTTGCCCGACAGGCGGCAGCAATCAGCCCCAGCATTTT | CASCPTGGSNQPQHF
TRBD2 | few | TRBJ2-1 | TRBV7-8 | TGTGCCAGCAGCCCTAACCCCGGGACTAGCCCAAATGAGCAGTTCTTC | CASSPNPGTSPNEQFF
NA | NA | TRBJ1-1 | TRBV28 | TGTGCCAGCAGTCCCGGGACGGTCTTGAACACTGAAGCTTTCTTT | CASSPGTVLNTEAFF
TRBD2 | NA | TRBJ2-7 | TRBV18 | TGTGCCAGCTCACCACTAGCCGGGGAGGGGTTGTACTTC | CASSPLAGEGLYF
NA | NA | TRBJ2-7 | TRBV4-1 | TGCGCCAGCAGCCAAGTCACCGGGCGCTACGAGCAGTACTTC | CASSQVTGRYEQYF
TRBD2 | NA | TRBJ2-1 | TRBV7-2 | TGTGCCAGCATGAAACAAGTTAGCGGGGGGAACAATGAGCAGTTCTTC | CASMKQVSGGNNEQFF
NA | NA | TRBJ1-3 | TRBV5-4 | TGTGCCAGCAGCTTCGACAGAAGCTCTGGAAACACCATATATTTT | CASSFDRSSGNTIYF
TRBD1 | NA | TRBJ2-5 | TRBV27 | TGTGCCAGCAGTCCCCTCGGGACAGGGGAGACCCAGTACTTC | CASSPLGTGETQYF
NA | NA | TRBJ1-1 | TRBV21-1 | TGTGCCAGCAGCGTCCGACTAGCTCGCACTGAAGCTTTCTTT | CASSVRLARTEAFF
NA | once | TRBJ1-3 | TRBV7-9 | TGTGCCAGCAGCTCCATTACAGGGTGGGCTGGAAACACCATATATTTT | CASSSITGWAGNTIYF
NA | NA | TRBJ2-5 | TRBV7-9 | TGTGCCAGCAGCCGAGGGACGACCGTAGAGACCCAGTACTTC | CASSRGTTVETQYF
TRBD1 | NA | TRBJ2-7 | TRBV6-5 | TGTGCCAGCAGTTATTCCAACAGGGGAACCTACGAGCAGTACTTC | CASSYSNRGTYEQYF
TRBD1 | NA | TRBJ1-2 | TRBV27 | TGTGCCAGCAGGAGTCGGGACAGGGATAACTATGGCTACACCTTC | CASRSRDRDNYGYTF
NA | once | TRBJ1-2 | TRBV6-6 | TGTGCCAGCAGTTACTTCAACAGGAGGTCCAACTATGGCTACACCTTC | CASSYFNRRSNYGYTF
NA | NA | TRBJ1-6 | TRBV9 | TGTGCCAGCAGCTCGACGGGGAATTCACCCCTCCACTTT | CASSSTGNSPLHF
NA | NA | TRBJ2-1 | TRBV18 | TGTGCCAGCTCACCGGACAGCAATGAGCAGTTCTTC | CASSPDSNEQFF
TRBD2 | few | TRBJ2-5 | TRBV6-5 | TGTGCCAGCAGTTACGCGGGGGGGCAGGGGGGCGAGACCCAGTACTTC | CASSYAGGQGGETQYF
NA | NA | TRBJ1-1 | TRBV7-2 | TGTGCCAGCAGTTATACAGGGAACACTGAAGCTTTCTTT | CASSYTGNTEAFF
TRBD2 | NA | TRBJ2-7 | TRBV9 | TGTGCCAGCAGCGTAGACCAGCGGGGGGGCTCCTACGAGCAGTACTTC | CASSVDQRGGSYEQYF
NA | NA | TRBJ1-2 | TRBV9 | TGTGCCAGCAGCGTTAGCGGGGCGCAACTCTATGGCTACACCTTC | CASSVSGAQLYGYTF
NA | NA | TRBJ1-6 | TRBV25-1 | TGTGCCAGCAGTGAATCGAGGACAACGAATTCACCCCTCCACTTT | CASSESRTTNSPLHF
NA | NA | TRBJ1-5 | TRBV19 | TGTGCCAGTAGTACTGGGGCAGGGAGCAATCAGCCCCAGCATTTT | CASSTGAGSNQPQHF
NA | NA | TRBJ2-7 | TRBV2 | TGTGCCAGCAGCGAAGATGGCAGTATGAACGAGCAGTACTTC | CASSEDGSMNEQYF
TRBD2 | NA | TRBJ2-2 | TRBV5-6 | TGTGCCAGCAGCACCCTAGCGGGGGGGCTCAGCGGGGAGCTGTTTTTT | CASSTLAGGLSGELFF
NA | NA | TRBJ2-7 | TRBV4-1 | TGCGCCAGCAGCTCCTTCCGACAAACACCCGGCCGTTTCGGGTCCTACGAGCAGTACTTC | CASSSFRQTPGRFGSYEQYF
NA | NA | TRBJ1-2 | TRBV29-1 | TGCAGCGTGGCCCGGGCAGGGGATAATGGCTACACCTTC | CSVARAGDNGYTF
TRBD1 | NA | TRBJ1-5 | TRBV5-6 | TGTGCCAGCAGCTGGGGGGGGACAGCCTATCAGCCCCAGCATTTT | CASSWGGTAYQPQHF
NA | NA | TRBJ2-1 | TRBV7-9 | TGTGCCAGCAGCTTACAGGAGACCTCCTACAATGAGCAGTTCTTC | CASSLQETSYNEQFF
NA | NA | TRBJ2-2 | TRBV15 | TGTGCCACCAGGGGGTCCGACACCGGGGAGCTGTTTTTT | CATRGSDTGELFF
NA | NA | TRBJ1-1 | TRBV7-9 | TGTGCCAGCAGCTTAGGTGGACAGCTAACGGCTGAAGCTTTCTTT | CASSLGGQLTAEAFF
NA | NA | TRBJ1-5 | TRBV4-3 | TGCGCCAGCAGCCAAGAAGCAGGGAGGCAGCCCCAGCATTTT | CASSQEAGRQPQHF
TRBD1 | NA | TRBJ1-1 | TRBV29-1 | TGCAGCGTCCCCAGGGGGGTAAACACTGAAGCTTTCTTT | CSVPRGVNTEAFF
NA | once | TRBJ1-1 | TRBV5-1 | TGCGCCAGCAGCCTGCTCTCAGAAGGCACTGAAGCTTTCTTT | CASSLLSEGTEAFF
NA | NA | TRBJ1-6 | TRBV21-1 | TGTGCCAGCAGCCAAGCGGCCCCGTTTTATAATTCACCCCTCCACTTT | CASSQAAPFYNSPLHF
NA | NA | TRBJ2-5 | TRBV2 | TGTGCCAGCAGTCGCGAAGAGACCCAGTACTTC | CASSREETQYF
NA | NA | TRBJ1-3 | TRBV6-5 | TGTGCCAGCAGCCTGGAATTTGGAAACACCATATATTTT | CASSLEFGNTIYF